This TCR beta chain appears in the sequencing data of a study of CD8 T cells in ankylosing spondylitis. Study results and caveats: In ankylosing spondylitis blood, a motif of 7 to 9 highly homologous TCR beta variants appeared characteristic. The clones that were linked to disease were reported to be significantly enriched in matched synovial fluid samples from ankylosing spondylitis patients. A number of the motif variants had already been described in reactive arthritis synovial fluid and blood.

5'-RACE, quantitative and with molecular barcodes, yielded the TCR beta libraries. TCRdb reprocessed the 5' RACE reads via MiXCR and lists one record per CDR3 protein. The sample has about 200,000 distinct CDR3 sequences, roughly 24% seen once. The V gene's germline CDR1 is DFQATT and CDR2 SNEGSKA (reference sequence). The CDR3 is 15 amino acids. V lost 5 bases, J lost 7 bases, and 8 bases stayed unmatched. This clonotype was counted ten times or more. Its antigen remains unknown. Specimen: blood, either unsorted or a sorted T cell fraction (not recorded which). The rearrangement uses TRBV20-1 and TRBJ2-3, with 14 bases identical to TRBD2. The sequence was obtained from a male donor with ankylosing spondylitis or in good health (not recorded which). CDR3 coding DNA: TGCAGTGCTTCCGGACTAGCGGGAGGTCGGAATACGCAGTATTTT. It is translated as CSASGLAGGRNTQYF.